This T cell receptor (beta chain) originates from a study of blood T cell repertoires in COVID-19. Across the study: Some COVID-19 samples were acute and others convalescent; all came from the United States, Italy and Spain.

Profiling relied on immunoSEQ multiplex PCR, and the TCRdb table lists in-frame clones only, not all of them. This table has about 170,000 clones, 70% to 90% appearing once. CDR3 length equals 13 residues. V lost 3 bases and J lost 5, with 8 bases in between. Per germline, CDR1 SEHNR and CDR2 FQNEAQ (reference sequence). The gene calls are TRBV7-9 and TRBJ1-5, with a possible D match to TRBD1 (5 bases). The clonotype comes from a woman aged 45-59 years who had recovered from COVID-19. The sample consisted of PBMCs or T cells enriched from blood (not recorded which). In nucleotides, the CDR3 is TGTGCCAGCAGCTTTGGGGGGGATCAGCCCCAGCATTTT. Protein product: CASSFGGDQPQHF.